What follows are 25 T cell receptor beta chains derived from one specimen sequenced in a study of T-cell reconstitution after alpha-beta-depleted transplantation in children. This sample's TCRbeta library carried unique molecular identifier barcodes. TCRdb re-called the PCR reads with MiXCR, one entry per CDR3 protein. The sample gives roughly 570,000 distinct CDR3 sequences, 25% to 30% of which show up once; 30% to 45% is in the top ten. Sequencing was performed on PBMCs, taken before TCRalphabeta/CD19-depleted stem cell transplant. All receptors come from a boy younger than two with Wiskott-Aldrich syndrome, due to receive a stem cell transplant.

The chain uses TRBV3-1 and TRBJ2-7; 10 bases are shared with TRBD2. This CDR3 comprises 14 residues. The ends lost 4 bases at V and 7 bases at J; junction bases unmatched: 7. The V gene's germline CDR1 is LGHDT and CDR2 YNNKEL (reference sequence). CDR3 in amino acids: CASSLGLAASEQYF. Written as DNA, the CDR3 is TGTGCCAGCAGCCTTGGACTAGCGGCGTCAGAGCAGTACTTC.

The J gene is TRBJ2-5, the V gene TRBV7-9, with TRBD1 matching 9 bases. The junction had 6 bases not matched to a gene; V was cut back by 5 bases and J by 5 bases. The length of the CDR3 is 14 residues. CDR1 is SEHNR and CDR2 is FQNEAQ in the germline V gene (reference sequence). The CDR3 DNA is TGTGCCAGCAGCCCATCGGACAGGGGCGAGACCCAGTACTTC. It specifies CASSPSDRGETQYF.

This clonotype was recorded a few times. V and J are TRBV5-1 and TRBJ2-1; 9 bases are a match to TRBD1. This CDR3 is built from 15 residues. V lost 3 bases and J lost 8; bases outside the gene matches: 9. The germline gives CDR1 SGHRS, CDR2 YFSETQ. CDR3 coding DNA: TGCGCCAGCAGCTCGCGGACAGGGGAGTCGCATGAGCAGTTCTTC. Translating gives CASSSRTGESHEQFF.

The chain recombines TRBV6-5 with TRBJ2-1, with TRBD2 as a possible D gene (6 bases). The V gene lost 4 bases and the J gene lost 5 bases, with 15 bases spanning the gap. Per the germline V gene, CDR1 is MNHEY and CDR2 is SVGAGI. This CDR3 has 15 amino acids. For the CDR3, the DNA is TGTGCCAGCAGTTTCGCGCAGCGGACTAACAATGAGCAGTTCTTC. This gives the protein CASSFAQRTNNEQFF.

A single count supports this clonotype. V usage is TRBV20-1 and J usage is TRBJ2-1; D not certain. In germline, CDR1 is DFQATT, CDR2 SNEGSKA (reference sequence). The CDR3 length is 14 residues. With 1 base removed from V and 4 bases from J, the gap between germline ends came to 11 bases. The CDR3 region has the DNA TGCAGTGCTAGAGGGCCGCTGGGGTACAATGAGCAGTTCTTC. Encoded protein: CSARGPLGYNEQFF.

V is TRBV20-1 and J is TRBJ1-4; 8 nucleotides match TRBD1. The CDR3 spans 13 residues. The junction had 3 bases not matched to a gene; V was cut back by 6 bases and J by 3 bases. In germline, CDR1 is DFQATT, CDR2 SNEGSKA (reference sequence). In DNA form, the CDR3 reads TGCAGTGCGACGACAGGGGCTAATGAAAAACTGTTTTTT. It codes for CSATTGANEKLFF.

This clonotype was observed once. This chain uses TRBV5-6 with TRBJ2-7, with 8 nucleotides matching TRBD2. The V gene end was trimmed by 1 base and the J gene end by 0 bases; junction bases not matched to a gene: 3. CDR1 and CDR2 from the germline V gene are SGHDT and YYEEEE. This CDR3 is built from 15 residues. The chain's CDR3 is CASSLKAGVSYEQYF. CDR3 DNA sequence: TGTGCCAGCAGCTTGAAAGCGGGAGTCTCCTACGAGCAGTACTTC. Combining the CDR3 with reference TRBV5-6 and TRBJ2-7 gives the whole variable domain DAGVTQSPTHLIKTRGQQVTLRCSPKSGHDTVSWYQQALGQGPQFIFQYYEEEERQRGNFPDRFSGHQFPNYSSELNVNALLLGDSALYLCASSLKAGVSYEQYFGPGTRLTVT.

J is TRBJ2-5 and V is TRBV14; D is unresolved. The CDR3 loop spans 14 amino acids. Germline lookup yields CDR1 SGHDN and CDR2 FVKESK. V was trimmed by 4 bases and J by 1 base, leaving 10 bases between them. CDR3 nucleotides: TGTGCCAGCAGCCCGCTTGGAGCCCAAGAGACCCAGTACTTC. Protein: CASSPLGAQETQYF.

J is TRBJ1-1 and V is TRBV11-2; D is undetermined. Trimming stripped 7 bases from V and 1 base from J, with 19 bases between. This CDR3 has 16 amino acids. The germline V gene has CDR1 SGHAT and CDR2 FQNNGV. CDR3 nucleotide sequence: TGTGCCAGCACCCCTATTGGGAGAGGACGGAACACTGAAGCTTTCTTT. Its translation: CASTPIGRGRNTEAFF.

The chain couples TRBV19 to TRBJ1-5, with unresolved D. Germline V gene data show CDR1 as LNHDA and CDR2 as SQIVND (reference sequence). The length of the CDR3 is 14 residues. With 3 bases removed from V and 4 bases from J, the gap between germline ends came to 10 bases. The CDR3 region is CASSMGWGNQPQHF. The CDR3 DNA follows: TGTGCCAGTAGTATGGGATGGGGTAATCAGCCCCAGCATTTT. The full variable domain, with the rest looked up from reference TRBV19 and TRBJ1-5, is DGGITQSPKYLFRKEGQNVTLSCEQNLNHDAMYWYRQDPGQGLRLIYYSQIVNDFQKGDIAEGYSVSREKKESFPLTVTSAQKNPTAFYLCASSMGWGNQPQHFGDGTRLSIL.

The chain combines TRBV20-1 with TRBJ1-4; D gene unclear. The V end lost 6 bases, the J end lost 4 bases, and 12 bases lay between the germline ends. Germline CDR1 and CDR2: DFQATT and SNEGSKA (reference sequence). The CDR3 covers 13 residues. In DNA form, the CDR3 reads TGCAGTGCCCGCGGGGTGCTTAATGAAAAACTGTTTTTT. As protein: CSARGVLNEKLFF.

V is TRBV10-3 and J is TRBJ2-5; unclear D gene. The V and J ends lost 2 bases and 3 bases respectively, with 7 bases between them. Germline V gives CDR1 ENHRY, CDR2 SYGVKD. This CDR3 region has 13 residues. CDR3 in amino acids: CAISEERKETQYF. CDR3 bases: TGTGCCATCAGTGAGGAACGGAAAGAGACCCAGTACTTC.

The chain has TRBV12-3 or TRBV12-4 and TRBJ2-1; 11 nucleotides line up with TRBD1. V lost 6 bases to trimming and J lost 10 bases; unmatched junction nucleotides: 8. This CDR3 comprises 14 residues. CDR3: CASRSGQGVGEQFF. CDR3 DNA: TGTGCCAGCAGGTCGGGACAGGGGGTCGGGGAGCAGTTCTTC.

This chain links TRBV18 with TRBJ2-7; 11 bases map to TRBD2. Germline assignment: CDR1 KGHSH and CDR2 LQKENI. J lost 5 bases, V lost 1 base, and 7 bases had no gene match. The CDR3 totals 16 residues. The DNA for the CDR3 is TGTGCCAGCTCACCACTAGCGGGAGGGGTTTTCGACGAGCAGTACTTC. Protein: CASSPLAGGVFDEQYF.

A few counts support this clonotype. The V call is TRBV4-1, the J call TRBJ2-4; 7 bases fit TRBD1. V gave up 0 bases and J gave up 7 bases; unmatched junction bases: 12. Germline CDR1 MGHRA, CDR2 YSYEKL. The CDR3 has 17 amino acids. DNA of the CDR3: TGCGCCAGCAGCCAAGACTTCCGCCAGGGGGTAGTTAACATTCAGTACTTC. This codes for CASSQDFRQGVVNIQYF.

The CDR3 loop is CASSLSSGPYEQYF. CDR3 nucleotide sequence: TGTGCCAGCAGCCTATCTAGCGGTCCCTACGAGCAGTACTTC. The rearrangement links TRBV12-3 or TRBV12-4 to TRBJ2-7, with 7 positions matching TRBD2. The J segment lost 2 bases and the V segment lost 6 bases, leaving 7 bases of the junction unmatched. CDR3 length equals 14 residues.

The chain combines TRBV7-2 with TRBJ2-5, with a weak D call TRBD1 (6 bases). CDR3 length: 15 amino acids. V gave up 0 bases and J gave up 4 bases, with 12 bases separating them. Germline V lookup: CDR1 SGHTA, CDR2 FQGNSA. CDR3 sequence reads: CASSLAYRAGETQYF. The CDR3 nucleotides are TGTGCCAGCAGCTTAGCGTACAGGGCAGGAGAGACCCAGTACTTC. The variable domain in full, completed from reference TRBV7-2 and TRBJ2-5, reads GAGVSQSPSNKVTEKGKDVELRCDPISGHTALYWYRQSLGQGLEFLIYFQGNSAPDKSGLPSDRFSAERTGGSVSTLTIQRTQQEDSAVYLCASSLAYRAGETQYFGPGTRLLVL.

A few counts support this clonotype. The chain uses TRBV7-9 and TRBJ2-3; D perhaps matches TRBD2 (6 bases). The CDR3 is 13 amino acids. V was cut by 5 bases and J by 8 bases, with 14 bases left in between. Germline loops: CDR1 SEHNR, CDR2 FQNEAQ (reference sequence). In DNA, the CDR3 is TGTGCCAGCAGCACCAGGAGGGACGGTACGCAGTATTTT. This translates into CASSTRRDGTQYF.

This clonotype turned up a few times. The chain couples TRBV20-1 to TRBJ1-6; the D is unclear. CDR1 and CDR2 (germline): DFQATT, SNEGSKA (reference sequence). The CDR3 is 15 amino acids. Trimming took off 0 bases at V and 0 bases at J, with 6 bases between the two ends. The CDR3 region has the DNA TGCAGTGCTAGAGAGACCAGCTCCTATAATTCACCCCTCCACTTT. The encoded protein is CSARETSSYNSPLHF.

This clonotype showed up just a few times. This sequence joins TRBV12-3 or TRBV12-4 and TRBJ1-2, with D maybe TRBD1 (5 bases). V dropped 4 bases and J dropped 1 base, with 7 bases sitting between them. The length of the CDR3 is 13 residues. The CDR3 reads CASSSGGNYGYTF. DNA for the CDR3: TGTGCCAGCAGTTCCGGGGGTAACTATGGCTACACCTTC.

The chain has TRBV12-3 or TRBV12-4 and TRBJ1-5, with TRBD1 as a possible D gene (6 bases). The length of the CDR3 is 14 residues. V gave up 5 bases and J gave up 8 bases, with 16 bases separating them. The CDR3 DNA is TGTGCCAGCAGTACCCGGAGGGGGTCAAAGCCCCAGCATTTT. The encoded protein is CASSTRRGSKPQHF.

The CDR3, as DNA: TGTGCCAGCAGCAGAAGAAACCTGAAGACAGATACGCAGTATTTT. Its protein is CASSRRNLKTDTQYF. This sequence joins TRBV14 and TRBJ2-3; no clear D. This CDR3 contains 15 residues. With 5 bases removed from V and 3 bases from J, the gap between germline ends came to 15 bases. Germline loops: CDR1 SGHDN, CDR2 FVKESK.

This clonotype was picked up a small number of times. The CDR3 DNA reads TGCAGTGCCGTACAGGGGGCTACGCAGTATTTT. Translated, it gives CSAVQGATQYF. This rearrangement joins TRBV20-1 to TRBJ2-3; 9 bases are shared with TRBD1. After removal of 6 bases from V and 8 bases from J, the junction contained 3 bases not matched to a gene. Germline-derived CDR1 and CDR2 are DFQATT and SNEGSKA (reference sequence). The CDR3 has 11 residues.

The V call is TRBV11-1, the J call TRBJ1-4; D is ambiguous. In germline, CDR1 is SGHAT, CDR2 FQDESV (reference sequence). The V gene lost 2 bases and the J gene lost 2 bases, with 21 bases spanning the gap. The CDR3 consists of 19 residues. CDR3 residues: CASSLRRSAQLGTNEKLFF. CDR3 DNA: TGTGCCAGCAGCTTACGCAGGTCCGCCCAACTGGGCACTAATGAAAAACTGTTTTTT.

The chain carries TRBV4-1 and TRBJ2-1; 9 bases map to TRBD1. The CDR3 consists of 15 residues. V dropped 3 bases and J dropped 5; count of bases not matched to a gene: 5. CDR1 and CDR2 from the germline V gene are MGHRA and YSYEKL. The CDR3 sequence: CASSHRDRVNNEQFF. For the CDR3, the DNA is TGCGCCAGCAGCCACCGGGACAGGGTCAACAATGAGCAGTTCTTC.